A selection of T cell receptor beta chains follows, all from one sample in a study of vaccination and CD4 T cells after COVID-19. Each CDR3 protein is one row after TCRdb ran MiXCR on the PCR reads. The table has around 20,000 distinct CDR3 sequences, about 60% seen once; the top ten hold 1% to 1.3%. The sample consisted of CD4+ T cells from blood, taken after SARS-CoV-2 vaccination. The receptors derive from a human donor who had recovered from COVID-19. CDR3s include the opening cysteine and the closing phenylalanine or tryptophan. The order of the fields is J gene, V gene, D gene, clone size, CDR3 DNA, CDR3 protein. D genes are given only for firm matches. Clone size is not always given. Where it is, it says once, few, many or a class for expanded clones.

TRBJ1-5 TRBV20-1 - - TGCAGTGCTAGAGATTTGAGGGGTGGGCAGCCCCAGCATTTT CSARDLRGGQPQHF
TRBJ1-2 TRBV1 - - TGCACCAGCAGCCAAGGACACTATGGCTACACCTTC CTSSQGHYGYTF
TRBJ2-3 TRBV7-9 - - TGTGCCAGCAGCTCTAACCAGGGGGATACGCAGTATTTT CASSSNQGDTQYF
TRBJ2-5 TRBV19 - - TGTGCCAGTAGGTTCCAGATGGGGGAGACCCAGTACTTC CASRFQMGETQYF
TRBJ2-7 TRBV5-4 TRBD1 - TGTGCCAGCAGGGCCGACAGACAGGGCTTCGAGCAGTACTTC CASRADRQGFEQYF
TRBJ2-7 TRBV5-1 - - TGCGCCAGCAGCCCGGACGGGAGCTCCTACGAGCAGTACTTC CASSPDGSSYEQYF
TRBJ1-2 TRBV19 - - TGTGCCAGCGGACCGATTAACTATGGCTACACCTTC CASGPINYGYTF
TRBJ1-2 TRBV20-1 - few TGCAGTGCTACCCGGGCAGCTAGGGGCTATGGCTACACCTTC CSATRAARGYGYTF
TRBJ1-3 TRBV7-9 - - TGTGCCAGCAGCTTCGACAGTTCTGGAAACACCATATATTTT CASSFDSSGNTIYF
TRBJ2-2 TRBV19 - - TGTGCCAGTAGTCCTAGGTCCCAGGGCGACACCGGGGAGCTGTTTTTT CASSPRSQGDTGELFF
TRBJ2-5 TRBV25-1 - - TGTGCCAGCAGCCCCCACGGTGCTCAGGGGGGCAGGGAGACCCAGTACTTC CASSPHGAQGGRETQYF
TRBJ2-7 TRBV11-2 - - TGTGCCAGCGCCCAAGCAGGGCTTAGCTCCTACGAGCAGTACTTC CASAQAGLSSYEQYF
TRBJ2-5 TRBV2 - - TGTGCCAGCAGTGTAGACTCCCCGACATTAGCTGAGACCCAGTACTTC CASSVDSPTLAETQYF
TRBJ2-5 TRBV7-8 - - TGTGCCAGCATAACAACCAGGCGGGGTAGCGGTACAAAACAAGAGACCCAGTACTTC CASITTRRGSGTKQETQYF
TRBJ1-4 TRBV20-1 - - TGCAGTGCTAGAGATCCGGGGGGGGCTGCAACTAATGAAAAACTGTTTTTT CSARDPGGAATNEKLFF
TRBJ2-3 TRBV6-1 - few TGTGCCAGCAGTGAATCCCCGGGACGGGCAGATACGCAGTATTTT CASSESPGRADTQYF
TRBJ1-5 TRBV4-1 - - TGCGCCAGCAGCCTGGGACGTACGAATCAGCCCCAGCATTTT CASSLGRTNQPQHF
TRBJ2-5 TRBV6-1 TRBD2 - TGTGCTAGCTGCGCGGGAGGCCAAGAGACCCAGTACTTC CASCAGGQETQYF
TRBJ2-2 TRBV20-1 TRBD2 few TGCAGTGGGGTCGGGAGGGCCTCCACCGGGGAGCTGTTTTTT CSGVGRASTGELFF
TRBJ1-6 TRBV30 - - TGTGCCTGGAGTGAAGGTGCGGGGCCTGGGTCCTATAATTCACCCCTCCACTTT CAWSEGAGPGSYNSPLHF
TRBJ2-7 TRBV20-1 - - TGCAGTGCTAGAGACAGCTACGAGCAGTACTTC CSARDSYEQYF
TRBJ2-6 TRBV15 - - TGTGCCACCAGCAACGGGGGCTCTGGGGCCAACGTCCTGACTTTC CATSNGGSGANVLTF
TRBJ1-1 TRBV20-1 - few TGCAGTGCTAGAGATTTACGGCAAATTTACACTGAAGCTTTCTTT CSARDLRQIYTEAFF
TRBJ1-6 TRBV14 - - TGTGCCAGCAGCCAAGGAAGACACAATTCACCCCTCCACTTT CASSQGRHNSPLHF
TRBJ2-7 TRBV6-2/TRBV6-3 TRBD2 few TGTGCCAGCAGCCGCGGGACTAGCGGGAGAAGCTACGAGCAGTACTTC CASSRGTSGRSYEQYF
TRBJ1-2 TRBV5-6 - - TGTGCCAGCAGCTTGGGTGTGGGGGAATATGGCTACACCTTC CASSLGVGEYGYTF
TRBJ2-1 TRBV10-1 - once TGCGCCAGCAGTGAGAGACGGGCGTCCCGTACCAATGAGCAGTTCTTC CASSERRASRTNEQFF
TRBJ1-1 TRBV7-9 - few TGTGCCAGCAGCATTGATGGGAACACTGAAGCTTTCTTT CASSIDGNTEAFF
TRBJ2-7 TRBV28 TRBD1 - TGTGCCAGCAGTTCGGGAGGAGGGACAGGGAGATACGAGCAGTACTTC CASSSGGGTGRYEQYF
TRBJ1-2 TRBV30 - - TGTGCCTGGTATGGACTGCACTATGGCTACACCTTC CAWYGLHYGYTF
TRBJ1-4 TRBV28 - few TGTGCCAGCAGCCTCGCGGGGGGACCTAATGAAAAACTGTTTTTT CASSLAGGPNEKLFF
TRBJ1-5 TRBV12-3/TRBV12-4 - once TGTGCCAGCAGTTTACCGGGACCCCCGAATCAGCCCCAGCATTTT CASSLPGPPNQPQHF
TRBJ2-1 TRBV19 - - TGTGCCAGTAGTGCACAGGGTGAACGTCGTGAGCAGTTCTTC CASSAQGERREQFF
TRBJ1-2 TRBV11-2 - - TGTGCCAGCAGCTTAGATGGAGGCCCCTATGGCTACACCTTC CASSLDGGPYGYTF
TRBJ2-3 TRBV7-9 TRBD2 few TGTGCCAGCAGCTACCCCTCGGGGGGGGGCACAGATACGCAGTATTTT CASSYPSGGGTDTQYF
TRBJ1-1 TRBV28 - few TGTGCCAGCAGACAGTCCCGGATTAGGCCTCGGGGCACTGAAGCTTTCTTT CASRQSRIRPRGTEAFF
TRBJ1-6 TRBV7-9 - - TGTGCCAGCACCCTGGGGGCAGGGGAAAATTCACCCCTCCACTTT CASTLGAGENSPLHF
TRBJ1-5 TRBV19 TRBD1 few TGTGCCAGCGCGGGGGACAGGGGTCAGCCCCAGCATTTT CASAGDRGQPQHF
TRBJ1-6 TRBV7-9 - - TGTGCCAGCAGCGAGACCGGGGGGAATTCACCCCTCCACTTT CASSETGGNSPLHF
TRBJ2-1 TRBV27 TRBD1 - TGTGCCAGCAGGCGACAGGGGGTGAATGAGCAGTTCTTC CASRRQGVNEQFF
TRBJ2-7 TRBV20-1 TRBD1 - TGCAGTGCTACCAAAGTAGAGACAGGGGGCATCGAGCAGTACTTC CSATKVETGGIEQYF
TRBJ2-3 TRBV12-3/TRBV12-4 - - TGTGCCAGCAGACGGGACACAGATACGCAGTATTTT CASRRDTDTQYF
TRBJ2-1 TRBV7-3 - - TGTGCCAGCAGCCCAGGGGGGCGGGAGCACAATGAGCAGTTCTTC CASSPGGREHNEQFF
TRBJ2-1 TRBV7-3 TRBD2 - TGTGCCAGCAGAATTAGGGGGGGACTAGGGGAGGAGGAGCAGTTCTTC CASRIRGGLGEEEQFF
TRBJ1-2 TRBV7-9 TRBD1 - TGTGCCAGCAGCCTGGACAGGGCCTATGGCTACACCTTC CASSLDRAYGYTF
TRBJ2-5 TRBV30 TRBD1 - TGTGCCTGGAGTGTAATGGGACAGGGGAGGGAGACCCAGTACTTC CAWSVMGQGRETQYF
TRBJ2-1 TRBV2 - - TGTGCCAGCAGTCCCGGGGGCTACAATGAGCAGTTCTTC CASSPGGYNEQFF
TRBJ2-7 TRBV20-1 - - TGCAGTGCTCCTGAAGTCAGGTACTTC CSAPEVRYF
TRBJ1-2 TRBV6-1 - - TGTGCCAGCAGTGAAGCCGGGGGGTTGGGTTATGGCTACACCTTC CASSEAGGLGYGYTF
TRBJ2-6 TRBV7-9 TRBD1 - TGTGCCAGCAGCTTACGAACAGGGGGCGCTCCCGGGGCCAACGTCCTGACTTTC CASSLRTGGAPGANVLTF
TRBJ1-5 TRBV12-3/TRBV12-4 - - TGTGCCAGCAGTGACGGCAATCAGCCCCAGCATTTT CASSDGNQPQHF
TRBJ2-7 TRBV20-1 - - TGCAGTGCTAGTCCCAGGAATCGGTACGAGCAGTACTTC CSASPRNRYEQYF
TRBJ2-5 TRBV2 - - TGTGCCAGCAGTGTACGGGGGTCGGGAGAGACCCAGTACTTC CASSVRGSGETQYF
TRBJ1-6 TRBV5-1 - - TGCGCCTGCAGGAACCCCTTCTATTCACCCCTCCACTTT CACRNPFYSPLHF
TRBJ2-3 TRBV2 - - TGTGCCAGCAGTGATGGGCTAGCGCGAGTCACAGATACGCAGTATTTT CASSDGLARVTDTQYF
TRBJ1-2 TRBV20-1 - - TGCAGTGCTAGAAACAGTGTGAGGGGACGTCTAAGGGGCTACACCTTC CSARNSVRGRLRGYTF
TRBJ2-7 TRBV2 TRBD2 few TGTGCCAGCACTGGACTAGCGGGGGCTACGGGGCAGTACTTC CASTGLAGATGQYF
TRBJ2-3 TRBV6-4 TRBD2 - TGTGCCAGCAGTGCTAGCGGGACAGATACGCAGTATTTT CASSASGTDTQYF
TRBJ2-3 TRBV20-1 - - TGCAGTGCTAGTACCGCCGAGCGGGCGATAACAGATACGCAGTATTTT CSASTAERAITDTQYF